This paragraph reports one TCR beta chain. Its antigen is still unknown. Measured with immunoSEQ multiplex PCR; TCRdb has only the in-frame clones, and not every one. The sample gives 120,000 or so clones, around 83% of which show up once; about 26% is in the top ten. The data originate from a study of T cell responses to AZD1222 COVID-19 vaccine. The trim removed 2 bases at V and 8 bases at J, leaving 8 bases unmatched. Germline CDR1 reads MGHRA; CDR2 reads YSYEKL. The CDR3 contains 14 residues. General study points: Donors were mostly white British, more females; clonal diversity possibly underestimated. The study identified only a handful of AZD1222 recipients as seropositive at baseline.

The source of this sequence is an adult who received the AZD1222 COVID-19 vaccine. The sample was peripheral blood, taken 28 days after the second AZD1222 dose. This chain connects TRBV4-1 to TRBJ1-2; TRBD1 matches at 7 bases. CDR3 DNA: TGCGCCAGCAGCCAATTTACAGGGGTCGGGGGCTACACCTTC. Translating it yields CASSQFTGVGGYTF.